Listed below are T cell receptor beta chains from one sample, sequenced in a study of Ad26.COV2.S vaccination and SARS-CoV-2 variants. TCRdb keeps only in-frame clones here, not all; method: immunoSEQ multiplex PCR. The table records more than 300,000 clones, roughly nine tenths of them present only once. The sequencing used peripheral blood, collected in a trial of Ad26.COV2.S vaccine versus placebo. The receptors here all came from a person between 18 and 65 years old who received the Ad26.COV2.S COVID-19 vaccine or a placebo. Both conserved end residues are part of each CDR3. D genes are given only for firm matches. Clone size appears in some rows only: once, few, many, or a class for an expanded clone.

clone_size: .; v_call: TRBV5-1; cdr3_length: 13; d_call: .; j_call: TRBJ2-7; cdr3_nt: TGCGCCAGCAGCCCTTCCGGGGCCTACGAGCAGTACTTC; cdr3_aa: CASSPSGAYEQYF
clone_size: .; v_call: TRBV20-1; cdr3_length: 15; d_call: TRBD2; j_call: TRBJ2-3; cdr3_nt: TGCAGTGCTAGTAATACGGCGGGAGTAACAGATACGCAGTATTTT; cdr3_aa: CSASNTAGVTDTQYF
clone_size: .; v_call: TRBV5-1; cdr3_length: 16; d_call: .; j_call: TRBJ2-3; cdr3_nt: TGCGCCAGCAGCTTGGCTAAGGTTACCCTGGGGGATACGCAGTATTTT; cdr3_aa: CASSLAKVTLGDTQYF
clone_size: .; v_call: TRBV5-1; cdr3_length: 15; d_call: TRBD1; j_call: TRBJ1-3; cdr3_nt: TGCGCCAGCAGCTTGGGAGACAGGGCTGGAAACACCATATATTTT; cdr3_aa: CASSLGDRAGNTIYF
clone_size: .; v_call: TRBV4-2; cdr3_length: 16; d_call: TRBD2; j_call: TRBJ2-7; cdr3_nt: TGTGCCAGCAGCCAAGGCGCTAGCGGGGGGGGGTACGAGCAGTACTTC; cdr3_aa: CASSQGASGGGYEQYF
clone_size: .; v_call: TRBV6-5; cdr3_length: 15; d_call: TRBD2; j_call: TRBJ2-1; cdr3_nt: TGTGCCAGCAGTCCCGGAGGGACTACAAACAATGAGCAGTTCTTC; cdr3_aa: CASSPGGTTNNEQFF
clone_size: .; v_call: TRBV30; cdr3_length: 16; d_call: .; j_call: TRBJ1-6; cdr3_nt: TGTGCCTGGAGCAGACACGACAGCTCCTATAATTCACCCCTCCACTTT; cdr3_aa: CAWSRHDSSYNSPLHF
clone_size: few; v_call: TRBV7-8; cdr3_length: 15; d_call: .; j_call: TRBJ1-5; cdr3_nt: TGTGCCAGCAGCTTAGTTTTCGCAGGGACTCAGCCCCAGCATTTT; cdr3_aa: CASSLVFAGTQPQHF
clone_size: .; v_call: TRBV28; cdr3_length: 11; d_call: .; j_call: TRBJ1-1; cdr3_nt: TGTGCCAGCAGGGGGGGCACTGAAGCTTTCTTT; cdr3_aa: CASRGGTEAFF
clone_size: .; v_call: TRBV11-1; cdr3_length: 16; d_call: TRBD1; j_call: TRBJ1-1; cdr3_nt: TGTGCCAGCAGCTTAGCGGGCACAGGGGTCCTCACTGAAGCTTTCTTT; cdr3_aa: CASSLAGTGVLTEAFF
clone_size: .; v_call: TRBV4-2; cdr3_length: 15; d_call: TRBD1; j_call: TRBJ1-5; cdr3_nt: TGTGCCAGCAGCCAAGATCAGGGGGGGATCCAGCCCCAGCATTTT; cdr3_aa: CASSQDQGGIQPQHF
clone_size: .; v_call: TRBV7-2; cdr3_length: 13; d_call: .; j_call: TRBJ1-5; cdr3_nt: TGTGCCAGCAGTATGCAACAGGGACAGCCCCAGCATTTT; cdr3_aa: CASSMQQGQPQHF
clone_size: .; v_call: TRBV19; cdr3_length: 14; d_call: TRBD1; j_call: TRBJ1-2; cdr3_nt: TGTGCCAGCCGGGACAGGGTCCTTGCACGTGGCTACACCTTC; cdr3_aa: CASRDRVLARGYTF
clone_size: .; v_call: TRBV14; cdr3_length: 15; d_call: .; j_call: TRBJ1-1; cdr3_nt: TGTGCCAGCAGCCAAGTCCAGGGTACGAACACTGAAGCTTTCTTT; cdr3_aa: CASSQVQGTNTEAFF
clone_size: .; v_call: TRBV7-2; cdr3_length: 14; d_call: TRBD1; j_call: TRBJ2-2; cdr3_nt: TGTGCCAGCAGCTTTACAGGGGGACCCGGGGAGCTGTTTTTT; cdr3_aa: CASSFTGGPGELFF
clone_size: .; v_call: TRBV7-9; cdr3_length: 19; d_call: TRBD2; j_call: TRBJ2-2; cdr3_nt: TGTGCCAGCAGCTTAGTACTATTTACTAGCGGGGATAACACCGGGGAGCTGTTTTTT; cdr3_aa: CASSLVLFTSGDNTGELFF
clone_size: few; v_call: TRBV30; cdr3_length: 19; d_call: TRBD2; j_call: TRBJ2-1; cdr3_nt: TGTGCCTGGAACCTCCAGACCGCCCAAGGAACTAGCGAGTACAATGAGCAGTTCTTC; cdr3_aa: CAWNLQTAQGTSEYNEQFF
clone_size: .; v_call: TRBV11-3; cdr3_length: 16; d_call: .; j_call: TRBJ2-3; cdr3_nt: TGTGCCAGCAGCTTAGCCGTCGGGAGCCTATCTCCGCCGCAGTATTTT; cdr3_aa: CASSLAVGSLSPPQYF
clone_size: .; v_call: TRBV6-4; cdr3_length: 14; d_call: .; j_call: TRBJ1-2; cdr3_nt: TGTGCCAGCAGTGTGGAGCCAGGCCCTAATGGCTACACCTTC; cdr3_aa: CASSVEPGPNGYTF
clone_size: .; v_call: TRBV7-9; cdr3_length: 17; d_call: TRBD1; j_call: TRBJ2-3; cdr3_nt: TGTGCCAGCAGCCCGTCCGTAGGGACAGGGTTCAGAGATACGCAGTATTTT; cdr3_aa: CASSPSVGTGFRDTQYF
clone_size: few; v_call: TRBV7-3; cdr3_length: 13; d_call: TRBD1; j_call: TRBJ1-2; cdr3_nt: TGTGCCAGCAGCTTTGGGACAGCTCCGGGCTACACCTTC; cdr3_aa: CASSFGTAPGYTF
clone_size: .; v_call: TRBV15; cdr3_length: 13; d_call: .; j_call: TRBJ2-5; cdr3_nt: TGTGCCACCAGCATCAGGGCGTCGGAGACCCAGTACTTC; cdr3_aa: CATSIRASETQYF
clone_size: .; v_call: TRBV24-1; cdr3_length: 13; d_call: .; j_call: TRBJ2-3; cdr3_nt: TGTGCCACCAGTGGGGCCGGGTCGGATACGCAGTATTTT; cdr3_aa: CATSGAGSDTQYF
clone_size: .; v_call: TRBV7-2; cdr3_length: 13; d_call: .; j_call: TRBJ1-1; cdr3_nt: TGTGCCAGCAGCTTAGTTCCCGGCACTGAAGCTTTCTTT; cdr3_aa: CASSLVPGTEAFF
clone_size: .; v_call: TRBV6-5; cdr3_length: 15; d_call: TRBD2; j_call: TRBJ2-7; cdr3_nt: TGTGCCAGCAGTTCGCCGGGACTAATAACCTACGAGCAGTACTTC; cdr3_aa: CASSSPGLITYEQYF
clone_size: once; v_call: TRBV7-6; cdr3_length: 15; d_call: TRBD2; j_call: TRBJ2-1; cdr3_nt: TGTGCCAGCAGCTTAGGGGCTAGCGGGGCCAATGAGCAGTTCTTC; cdr3_aa: CASSLGASGANEQFF
clone_size: .; v_call: TRBV6-5; cdr3_length: 15; d_call: .; j_call: TRBJ2-5; cdr3_nt: TGTGCCAGCAGTTACAACAGGGTCGAAAGGGAGACCCAGTACTTC; cdr3_aa: CASSYNRVERETQYF
clone_size: .; v_call: TRBV6-1; cdr3_length: 13; d_call: .; j_call: TRBJ1-2; cdr3_nt: TGTGCCAGCAGTGAGAACTCAAACTATGGCTACACCTTC; cdr3_aa: CASSENSNYGYTF
clone_size: .; v_call: TRBV5-8; cdr3_length: 12; d_call: .; j_call: TRBJ2-2; cdr3_nt: TGTGCCAGCAGCTTGTACGCCGGGGAGCTGTTTTTT; cdr3_aa: CASSLYAGELFF
clone_size: .; v_call: TRBV28; cdr3_length: 13; d_call: .; j_call: TRBJ1-1; cdr3_nt: TGTGCCAGCAGTTTGGAGAAAGGACCTGAAGCTTTCTTT; cdr3_aa: CASSLEKGPEAFF
clone_size: .; v_call: TRBV6-6; cdr3_length: 17; d_call: .; j_call: TRBJ1-3; cdr3_nt: TGTGCCAGCAGTCTAGCGGGGGGGCAAGTCTCTGGAAACACCATATATTTT; cdr3_aa: CASSLAGGQVSGNTIYF
clone_size: once; v_call: TRBV28; cdr3_length: 16; d_call: TRBD1; j_call: TRBJ1-3; cdr3_nt: TGTGCCAGCAGTCCTCTGGACAGGAGCTCTGGAAACACCATATATTTT; cdr3_aa: CASSPLDRSSGNTIYF
clone_size: .; v_call: TRBV7-8; cdr3_length: 15; d_call: TRBD1; j_call: TRBJ1-3; cdr3_nt: TGTGCCAGCAGCTTAGGAGGACAGGGACGAAACACCATATATTTT; cdr3_aa: CASSLGGQGRNTIYF
clone_size: once; v_call: TRBV7-3; cdr3_length: 19; d_call: .; j_call: TRBJ1-2; cdr3_nt: TGTGCCAGCAGCTTAAATTGGGGCACGAGGGGATCGTCTAACTATGGCTACACCTTC; cdr3_aa: CASSLNWGTRGSSNYGYTF
clone_size: once; v_call: TRBV6-5; cdr3_length: 15; d_call: .; j_call: TRBJ1-1; cdr3_nt: TGTGCCAGCAGTTACTCGAGACAGCCGAACACTGAAGCTTTCTTT; cdr3_aa: CASSYSRQPNTEAFF
clone_size: .; v_call: TRBV3-1/TRBV3-2; cdr3_length: 14; d_call: .; j_call: TRBJ2-1; cdr3_nt: TGTGCCAGCAGCCTTTTTATCGGTCCCAATGAGCAGTTCTTC; cdr3_aa: CASSLFIGPNEQFF
clone_size: .; v_call: TRBV2; cdr3_length: 13; d_call: TRBD1; j_call: TRBJ2-7; cdr3_nt: TGTGCCAGCAGCGGACAGGTACCCTACGAGCAGTACTTC; cdr3_aa: CASSGQVPYEQYF
clone_size: .; v_call: TRBV24-1; cdr3_length: 15; d_call: TRBD1; j_call: TRBJ2-3; cdr3_nt: TGTGCCACCAGTGATGAGGACAGGGGAACAGATACGCAGTATTTT; cdr3_aa: CATSDEDRGTDTQYF
clone_size: .; v_call: TRBV7-9; cdr3_length: 13; d_call: TRBD1; j_call: TRBJ2-7; cdr3_nt: TGTGCCAGCAGACCGGGACAGGGCTACGAGCAGTACTTC; cdr3_aa: CASRPGQGYEQYF
clone_size: .; v_call: TRBV6-5; cdr3_length: 13; d_call: .; j_call: TRBJ1-1; cdr3_nt: TGTGCCAGCAGTTCATACAGTAACACTGAAGCTTTCTTT; cdr3_aa: CASSSYSNTEAFF
clone_size: .; v_call: TRBV7-3; cdr3_length: 19; d_call: .; j_call: TRBJ2-4; cdr3_nt: TGTGCCAGCAGTCCAAGATCTCGGGACGATGGTTCGGCCAAAAACATTCAGTACTTC; cdr3_aa: CASSPRSRDDGSAKNIQYF
clone_size: .; v_call: TRBV20-1; cdr3_length: 11; d_call: .; j_call: TRBJ2-1; cdr3_nt: TGCAGTGCTAGCAGAAGAAATGAGCAGTTCTTC; cdr3_aa: CSASRRNEQFF
clone_size: .; v_call: TRBV6-2/TRBV6-3; cdr3_length: 12; d_call: .; j_call: TRBJ1-2; cdr3_nt: TGTGCCAGCAGTCCGGTTAGCTATGGCTACACCTTC; cdr3_aa: CASSPVSYGYTF
clone_size: .; v_call: TRBV6-4; cdr3_length: 15; d_call: TRBD1; j_call: TRBJ1-1; cdr3_nt: TGTGCCAGCAGTGACCGGAGGGACAGACTCACTGAAGCTTTCTTT; cdr3_aa: CASSDRRDRLTEAFF
clone_size: once; v_call: TRBV7-2; cdr3_length: 15; d_call: .; j_call: TRBJ1-6; cdr3_nt: TGTGCCAGCAGCTTACGCGGGGACGACAATTCACCCCTCCACTTT; cdr3_aa: CASSLRGDDNSPLHF
clone_size: .; v_call: TRBV19; cdr3_length: 12; d_call: TRBD1; j_call: TRBJ1-1; cdr3_nt: TGTGCCAGTAGGACAGGGCCGACTGAAGCTTTCTTT; cdr3_aa: CASRTGPTEAFF
clone_size: .; v_call: TRBV5-4; cdr3_length: 13; d_call: .; j_call: TRBJ2-7; cdr3_nt: TGTGCCAGCAGCTTGGACAGGGTCTACGAGCAGTACTTC; cdr3_aa: CASSLDRVYEQYF
clone_size: .; v_call: TRBV6-5; cdr3_length: 14; d_call: .; j_call: TRBJ1-6; cdr3_nt: TGTGCCAGCAGTCGAACAGGGATTAATTCACCCCTCCACTTT; cdr3_aa: CASSRTGINSPLHF
clone_size: .; v_call: TRBV25-1; cdr3_length: 15; d_call: TRBD1; j_call: TRBJ1-3; cdr3_nt: TGTGCCAGCATGAACCTGGGGACAGCTGGAAACACCATATATTTT; cdr3_aa: CASMNLGTAGNTIYF
clone_size: .; v_call: TRBV30; cdr3_length: 13; d_call: .; j_call: TRBJ1-2; cdr3_nt: TGTGCCTGGAGCCTACGGGGAGACTATGGCTACACCTTC; cdr3_aa: CAWSLRGDYGYTF